The TCR beta chain described here comes from a study of T cell changes during pregnancy in multiple sclerosis. This clone is a singleton in its sample. Some clones are missing from TCRdb's copy, which holds only in-frame ones; the method was immunoSEQ multiplex PCR. The table lists around 69,000 clones, 92% of them singletons. This TCR came from a female donor with multiple sclerosis, enrolled in a pregnancy study. Sequencing used peripheral blood, obtained in the first trimester of pregnancy.

CDR3 nucleotides: TGCGCCAGCAGCCGGTCGGGGGGGGGCACTGAAGCTTTCTTT. Protein product: CASSRSGGGTEAFF. This rearrangement joins TRBV5-1 to TRBJ1-1; D perhaps matches TRBD1 (5 bases). The CDR3 sequence is 14 residues long. The germline V gene encodes CDR1 SGHRS and CDR2 YFSETQ. The V and J ends lost 4 bases and 4 bases respectively, with 14 bases between them.